The source of this TCR beta chain is a study of T cell repertoires in cytomegalovirus infection (dated by TCRdb to the late 2010s). Context from the whole study: Because public TCR beta signatures pointed to carriage of CMV infection together with the matching HLA type, the HLA type of each donor mattered for the analysis. Findings and caveats that apply to the study as a whole: In both this cohort and an independent roughly 330-donor cohort, the cumulative frequency of public TCR beta family members distinguished carriers of CMV infection plus the relevant HLA type. The ex vivo response was dominated by HLA-C-restricted CMV-specific TCR beta clonotypes, which also provided the single most frequent clonotype in two of eight donors.

This clonotype was picked up a small number of times. It lacks a known antigen. No much larger clone exists at a distance of one base, and base qualities are not known. Data came from an Illumina HiSeq 1500. TCRdb reran the public reads through fastp at Q25 and MiXCR, keeping productive beta chains. Duplicate CDR3 protein sequences are folded into a single record with the most common DNA and genes. This sample has about 160,000 distinct CDR3 sequences in its table, and over 15% of those were observed once. In total, the top ten clones hold over 15% of the sample. As encoded in the germline V gene (reference sequence), CDR1 is DFQATT while CDR2 is SNEGSKA. V is pruned by 0 bases and J by 9 bases, leaving 13 bases of the junction without a gene match. The CDR3 has 15 amino acids, counting the end cysteine and phenylalanine. Only CDR3 DNA remains: 45 bases, in frame from the first base.

The TCR was taken from a human donor in good health (CMV status not recorded). Some clones in this sample may be carry-over from other donors' samples. Specimen: CD8+ T cells from PBMCs. This chain is built from TRBV20-1 and TRBJ2-5; TRBD2 matches 7 bases in the middle. For the CDR3, the sequence is CSARDLLADGRAQYF. In nucleotide form, the sequence is TGCAGTGCTAGAGATCTGCTAGCGGATGGGAGGGCCCAGTACTTC.